The 30 T cell receptor beta chains listed next were all sequenced from one sample in a study of T cell changes during pregnancy in multiple sclerosis. Method: immunoSEQ multiplex PCR; TCRdb's copy keeps in-frame clones and lacks some. The sample contains about 40,000 clones, about 92% of which appear only once. Sequencing was performed on CD8+ T cells from peripheral blood mononuclear cells, taken in the third trimester of pregnancy. These receptor sequences come from a female donor with multiple sclerosis, enrolled in a pregnancy study.

The CDR3 here is CASSAPGAEQYF. The DNA of the CDR3 is TGTGCCAGCAGCGCACCAGGGGCCGAGCAGTACTTC. The J gene is TRBJ2-7, the V gene TRBV9; D possibly corresponds to TRBD1 (6 bases). The CDR3 is 12 amino acids. The V and J ends lost 3 bases and 6 bases respectively, with 10 bases between them. Germline loops: CDR1 SGDLS, CDR2 YYNGEE.

The chain recombines TRBV4-1 with TRBJ1-1; 9 bases line up with TRBD1. The length of the CDR3 is 14 residues. CDR1 is MGHRA and CDR2 is YSYEKL in the germline V gene. The V and J ends lost 4 bases and 6 bases, in that order; junction bases with no gene match: 6. DNA of the CDR3: TGCGCCAGCAGCCCCCGACAGGGGGAGTCTGAAGCTTTCTTT. Translation gives CASSPRQGESEAFF.

The chain combines TRBV15 with TRBJ2-2; D is unclear. Germline assignment: CDR1 LNHNV and CDR2 YYDKDF (reference sequence). The germline V and J ends were trimmed by 0 bases and 5 bases, with 4 bases remaining between them. CDR3 length: 13 amino acids. DNA of the CDR3: TGTGCCACCAGCAGAGATCGGACCGGGGAGCTGTTTTTT. Residues: CATSRDRTGELFF.

The CDR3: CASSSDRGRDRYYGYTF. The CDR3 coding sequence is TGTGCCAGCAGCTCCGACAGGGGGCGGGATAGGTACTATGGCTACACCTTC. This chain links TRBV5-6 with TRBJ1-2, with 10 positions matching TRBD1. The CDR3 has 17 residues. The germline V gene has CDR1 SGHDT and CDR2 YYEEEE. With 3 bases clipped from V and 3 bases from J, the junction kept 11 bases outside the gene matches.

The chain couples TRBV9 to TRBJ1-1, with D perhaps matching TRBD1 (5 bases). The CDR3 consists of 20 residues. Germline V gene sequence: CDR1 SGDLS, CDR2 YYNGEE. The germline V and J ends were trimmed by 0 bases and 3 bases, with 27 bases remaining between them. CDR3 region: CASSVDPYIGAHSAHTEAFF. The CDR3, as DNA: TGTGCCAGCAGCGTAGACCCCTACATAGGGGCCCATTCGGCGCACACTGAAGCTTTCTTT.

The chain carries TRBV4-2 and TRBJ1-1, with 7 bases aligning to TRBD1. V trimming: 4 bases; J trimming: 1 base; junction bases outside the gene matches: 6. Germline loops: CDR1 LGHNA, CDR2 YNFKEQ. CDR3 size: 15 residues. CDR3 sequence (DNA): TGTGCCAGCAGCCCTTGGACAGGCAAGAACACTGAAGCTTTCTTT. Translating it yields CASSPWTGKNTEAFF.

This chain joins TRBV5-1 and TRBJ2-1, with TRBD1 identical over 9 bases. Germline V CDR1 and CDR2: SGHRS, YFSETQ. There are 14 residues in the CDR3. The J segment lost 6 bases and the V segment lost 7 bases, leaving 8 bases of the junction unmatched. The CDR3 sequence is CASGRGQGSNEQFF. CDR3 sequence (DNA): TGCGCCAGCGGACGAGGACAGGGGTCCAATGAGCAGTTCTTC.

The chain recombines TRBV7-9 with TRBJ1-5, with a possible D match to TRBD1 (5 bases). The germline V and J ends were trimmed by 5 bases and 0 bases, with 11 bases remaining between them. The V gene's germline CDR1 is SEHNR and CDR2 FQNEAQ (reference sequence). The CDR3 extends over 15 amino acids. CDR3 nucleotide sequence: TGTGCCAGCAGCCATACGGACACTAGCAATCAGCCCCAGCATTTT. Amino acid sequence: CASSHTDTSNQPQHF.

The DNA of the CDR3 is TGTGCCAGCAGCTCAATAGCGGGGGGGCTTCACAATGAGCAGTTCTTC. Translated, it gives CASSSIAGGLHNEQFF. The chain couples TRBV11-2 to TRBJ2-1; 11 bases fit TRBD2. The germline V gene encodes CDR1 SGHAT and CDR2 FQNNGV. This CDR3 contains 16 residues. The junction had 7 bases not matched to a gene; V was cut back by 4 bases and J by 5 bases.

V is TRBV7-6 and J is TRBJ1-2, with TRBD1 identical over 7 bases. The V gene's germline CDR1 is SGHVS and CDR2 FNYEAQ. With 5 bases clipped from V and 4 bases from J, the junction kept 7 bases outside the gene matches. This CDR3 comprises 14 residues. CDR3 in DNA: TGTGCCAGCAGCCCCGGGAAGGGGGCCTATGGCTACACCTTC. Encoded protein: CASSPGKGAYGYTF. The full variable domain, in which reference TRBV7-6 and TRBJ1-2 provide the parts outside the CDR3, is GAGVSQSPRYKVTKRGQDVALRCDPISGHVSLYWYRQALGQGPEFLTYFNYEAQQDKSGLPNDRFSAERPEGSISTLTIQRTEQRDSAMYRCASSPGKGAYGYTFGSGTRLTVV.

The chain recombines TRBV28 with TRBJ2-7; 10 bases line up with TRBD1. There are 13 residues in the CDR3. V lost 6 bases and J lost 3; bases outside the gene matches: 2. Germline CDR1 MDHEN, CDR2 SYDVKM. The CDR3 DNA follows: TGTGCCAGCAGCGGACAGGGGGGCTACGAGCAGTACTTC. The encoded protein is CASSGQGGYEQYF.

V is TRBV5-6 and J is TRBJ2-7, with 7 bases matching TRBD1. Trimming cost V 7 bases and J 0 bases; bases outside gene matches: 4. The CDR3 length is 13 residues. CDR1 SGHDT and CDR2 YYEEEE come from the germline V gene. The chain's CDR3 is CASGAGGSYEQYF. The CDR3, as DNA: TGTGCCAGCGGTGCAGGGGGCTCCTACGAGCAGTACTTC.

The chain couples TRBV14 to TRBJ2-3, with D uncertain. CDR3 length: 13 amino acids. Germline lookup yields CDR1 SGHDN and CDR2 FVKESK. V was cut by 3 bases and J by 2 bases, with 6 bases left in between. DNA for the CDR3: TGTGCCAGCAGCCACCCCTTCACAGATACGCAGTATTTT. Encoded protein: CASSHPFTDTQYF.

The chain combines TRBV11-2 with TRBJ2-7, with D tentatively TRBD1 (5 bases). Trimming took off 1 base at V and 3 bases at J, with 10 bases between the two ends. This CDR3 is built from 14 residues. In germline, CDR1 is SGHAT, CDR2 FQNNGV. Written as DNA, the CDR3 is TGTGCCAGCAGCTTAGTATTGACAGTCTACGAGCAGTACTTC. This sequence encodes CASSLVLTVYEQYF.

The rearrangement links TRBV7-3 to TRBJ1-1; D remains ambiguous. CDR1 is SGHTA and CDR2 is FQGTGA in the germline V gene. Between the trimmed V and J ends, which lost 5 bases and 1 base, there was a span of 14 bases. CDR3 length: 15 residues. CDR3 nucleotide sequence: TGTGCCAGCAGCCCACAAATGAGGGAGAACACTGAAGCTTTCTTT. Translating it yields CASSPQMRENTEAFF.

V gene TRBV6-1 combines with J gene TRBJ1-1, with 7 bases matching TRBD1. J lost 4 bases, V lost 8 bases, and 10 bases had no gene match. CDR1 and CDR2 (germline): MNHNS, SASEGT. This CDR3 region has 14 residues. The CDR3 nucleotides are TGTGCCAGCGGAGACGACCGGGACAGCACTGAAGCTTTCTTT. Its translation: CASGDDRDSTEAFF.

V and J are TRBV21-1 and TRBJ1-5; the D call of TRBD1 is as the table states it, not checked on the DNA. TRBV21-1 is a documented pseudogene. This CDR3 spans 17 amino acids. CDR3 DNA sequence: TGTGCCAGCAGCAACATCGTCCGACAGGGATACCATCAGCCCCAGCATTTT. Amino acids: CASSNIVRQGYHQPQHF.

The rearrangement uses TRBV20-1 and TRBJ1-1, with a possible D match to TRBD1 (5 bases). CDR3 length: 11 amino acids. V was cut by 5 bases and J by 11 bases, with 15 bases left in between. Germline V lookup: CDR1 DFQATT, CDR2 SNEGSKA (reference sequence). The CDR3 region has the DNA TGCAGTGCTCCGGGGGTTCCGGGGGCTTTCTTT. The encoded protein is CSAPGVPGAFF.

The chain couples TRBV30 to TRBJ2-2; 8 bases are a match to TRBD1. The V gene's germline CDR1 is GTSNPN and CDR2 SVGIG (reference sequence). Trimming cost V 1 base and J 6 bases; bases outside gene matches: 4. This CDR3 has 14 amino acids. CDR3 loop: CAWSGTGYAGELFF. The CDR3 nucleotides read TGTGCCTGGAGTGGGACAGGGTATGCCGGGGAGCTGTTTTTT.

The chain joins TRBV6-1 to TRBJ1-2, with a tentative D call TRBD1 (5 bases). V dropped 2 bases and J dropped 4 bases, with 14 bases sitting between them. The V gene's germline CDR1 is MNHNS and CDR2 SASEGT. The CDR3 is 15 residues long. DNA of the CDR3: TGTGCCAGCAGTGAAATCGGAGGGGACTTCTATGGCTACACCTTC. This translates into CASSEIGGDFYGYTF.

V is TRBV4-1 and J is TRBJ2-1; D is undetermined. The CDR3 is 14 residues long. The germline V gene has CDR1 MGHRA and CDR2 YSYEKL. The V gene lost 4 bases and the J gene lost 10 bases, with 17 bases spanning the gap. DNA of the CDR3: TGCGCCAGCAGCCCTCCCTTGGCGGTGGAAGAGCAGTTCTTC. Translating it yields CASSPPLAVEEQFF.

The rearrangement links TRBV7-8 to TRBJ1-1; D might be TRBD1 (5 bases). The V and J ends lost 4 bases and 0 bases respectively, with 12 bases between them. CDR3 length: 15 residues. The germline V gene encodes CDR1 SGHVS and CDR2 FQNEAQ. This CDR3 reads CASSWGVGMNTEAFF. The CDR3, as DNA: TGTGCCAGCAGCTGGGGCGTAGGGATGAACACTGAAGCTTTCTTT. Using reference TRBV7-8 and TRBJ1-1 for the parts outside the CDR3, the full variable domain is GAGVSQSPRYKVAKRGQDVALRCDPISGHVSLFWYQQALGQGPEFLTYFQNEAQLDKSGLPSDRFFAERPEGSVSTLKIQRTQQEDSAVYLCASSWGVGMNTEAFFGQGTRLTVV.

The rearrangement links TRBV29-1 to TRBJ1-2; maybe TRBD1 (6 bases). Germline V gene lookup returns CDR1 SQVTM and CDR2 ANQGSEA. CDR3 length: 15 amino acids. Between the trimmed V and J ends, which lost 4 bases and 4 bases, there was a span of 19 bases. As DNA, the CDR3 is TGCAGCGTTGCGGCCAGAACAGGGAGATTCTATGGCTACACCTTC. The encoded protein is CSVAARTGRFYGYTF.

The gene calls are TRBV6-1 and TRBJ2-1, with D unclear. The ends were cut back, 1 base at V and 8 bases at J, with 21 bases in the middle. The CDR3 spans 17 residues. Germline V gene data show CDR1 as MNHNS and CDR2 as SASEGT. CDR3 loop: CASSEVPFIEIRDEQFF. The CDR3, as DNA: TGTGCCAGCAGTGAAGTACCTTTCATAGAGATCCGCGATGAGCAGTTCTTC.

J is TRBJ1-5 and V is TRBV19, with D maybe TRBD1 (6 bases). V was shortened by 0 bases and J by 1 base, with 10 bases between the two germline ends. The V gene's germline CDR1 is LNHDA and CDR2 SQIVND (reference sequence). The CDR3 covers 16 residues. The chain's CDR3 is CASSIDYGQSNQPQHF. The DNA for the CDR3 is TGTGCCAGTAGTATAGATTACGGACAGAGCAATCAGCCCCAGCATTTT.

The genes are TRBV7-9 and TRBJ2-7; TRBD1 aligns across 8 bases. This CDR3 region has 14 residues. Germline V gene lookup returns CDR1 SEHNR and CDR2 FQNEAQ (reference sequence). With 4 bases clipped from V and 3 bases from J, the junction kept 5 bases outside the gene matches. The CDR3 here is CASSSPGQVYEQYF. The DNA for the CDR3 is TGTGCCAGCAGCTCACCGGGACAGGTCTACGAGCAGTACTTC.

The table lists this clone with a count of one. The chain employs TRBV7-9 and TRBJ2-1, with no clear D. The CDR3 has 10 amino acids. The germline V gene has CDR1 SEHNR and CDR2 FQNEAQ (reference sequence). V was cut by 8 bases and J by 8 bases, with 7 bases left in between. This CDR3 reads CASSSHEQFF. The CDR3 nucleotides read TGTGCCAGCTCCTCTCATGAGCAGTTCTTC.

The rearrangement uses TRBV6-1 and TRBJ2-3, with TRBD2 matching over 9 bases. Per the germline V gene, CDR1 is MNHNS and CDR2 is SASEGT. This CDR3 has 19 residues. With V trimmed by 2 bases and J by 1 base, 13 bases remained unmatched. The CDR3 DNA reads TGTGCCAGCAGTGAAAGGCCCTCCTTGGCGGGGGGGGGCACAGATACGCAGTATTTT. It encodes CASSERPSLAGGGTDTQYF.

The rearrangement joins TRBV27 to TRBJ2-7, with D possibly TRBD2 on 6 matching bases. Trimming shortened V by 5 bases and J by 4 bases, and 15 bases separated the two germline ends. CDR1 and CDR2 from the germline V gene are MNHEY and SMNVEV (reference sequence). The CDR3 has 14 amino acids. The CDR3 sequence is CASSPGTDYYEQYF. CDR3 DNA sequence: TGTGCCAGCAGTCCGGGGACTGATTATTACGAGCAGTACTTC.

This chain joins TRBV29-1 and TRBJ1-1; D is unresolved. Germline V CDR1 and CDR2: SQVTM, ANQGSEA. V lost 1 base and J 3 bases, leaving 6 bases between the germline ends. The CDR3 totals 12 residues. The CDR3 here is CSVEGLDTEAFF. In DNA, the CDR3 is TGCAGCGTTGAAGGGCTGGACACTGAAGCTTTCTTT.